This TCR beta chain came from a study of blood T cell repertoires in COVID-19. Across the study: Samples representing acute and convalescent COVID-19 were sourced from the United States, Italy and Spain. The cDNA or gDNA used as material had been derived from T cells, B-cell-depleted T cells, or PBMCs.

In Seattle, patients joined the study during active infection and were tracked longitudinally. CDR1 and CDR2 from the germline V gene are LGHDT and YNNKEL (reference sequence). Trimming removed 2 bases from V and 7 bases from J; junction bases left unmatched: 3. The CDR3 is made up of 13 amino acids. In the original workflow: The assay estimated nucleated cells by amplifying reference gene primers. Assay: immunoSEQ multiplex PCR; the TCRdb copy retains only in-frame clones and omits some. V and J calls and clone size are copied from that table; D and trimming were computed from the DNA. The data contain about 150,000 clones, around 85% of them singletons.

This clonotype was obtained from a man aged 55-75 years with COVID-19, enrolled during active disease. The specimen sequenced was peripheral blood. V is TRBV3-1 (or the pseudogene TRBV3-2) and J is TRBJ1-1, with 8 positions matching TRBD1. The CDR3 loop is CASSQPGQGEAFF. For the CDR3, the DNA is TGTGCCAGCAGCCAACCAGGACAGGGTGAAGCTTTCTTT.